This TCR beta chain was retrieved from a study of blood T cell repertoires in COVID-19. Study background: The study drew acute and convalescent COVID-19 samples from the United States, Italy and Spain.

Per the original methods: Estimates of nucleated cell counts were drawn from the amplification of reference gene primers. Measured with immunoSEQ multiplex PCR; TCRdb has only the in-frame clones, and not every one. For V, J and clone size, that table is used; D and trimming come from the DNA. There are about 180,000 clones in the sample; approximately 82% occur only once, and 13% to 15% lies in the top ten. Germline V gene sequence: CDR1 MNHEY, CDR2 SVGAGI. This CDR3 is 13 amino acids long. V shed 9 bases, J shed 3 bases, and the junction held 6 bases outside the gene matches. Cohorts were based on clinical histories the participants reported.

This chain uses TRBV6-5 with TRBJ1-1; the match to TRBD1 covers 8 bases. The clonotype originates from a man between 45 and 60 years old who had recovered from COVID-19. Sequencing was performed on PBMCs or T cells enriched from blood (not recorded which). This chain's CDR3 is CASRQGKHTEAFF. For the CDR3, the DNA is TGTGCCAGTCGACAGGGGAAGCACACTGAAGCTTTCTTT.